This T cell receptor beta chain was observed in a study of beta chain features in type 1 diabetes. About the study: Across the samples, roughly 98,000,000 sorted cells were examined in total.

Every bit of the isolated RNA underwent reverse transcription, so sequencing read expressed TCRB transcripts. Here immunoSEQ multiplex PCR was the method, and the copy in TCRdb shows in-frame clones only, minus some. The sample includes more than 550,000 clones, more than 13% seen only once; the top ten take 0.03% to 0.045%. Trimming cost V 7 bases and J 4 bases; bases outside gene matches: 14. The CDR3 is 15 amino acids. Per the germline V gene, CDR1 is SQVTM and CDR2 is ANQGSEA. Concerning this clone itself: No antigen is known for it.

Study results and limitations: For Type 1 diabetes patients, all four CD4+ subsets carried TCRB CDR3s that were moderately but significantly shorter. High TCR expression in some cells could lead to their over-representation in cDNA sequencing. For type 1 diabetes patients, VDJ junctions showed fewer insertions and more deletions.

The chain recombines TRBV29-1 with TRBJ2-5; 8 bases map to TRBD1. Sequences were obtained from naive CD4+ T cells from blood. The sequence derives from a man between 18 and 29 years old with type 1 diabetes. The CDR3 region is CSACPTGVTGETQYF. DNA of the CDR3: TGCAGCGCTTGTCCGACAGGGGTGACAGGAGAGACCCAGTACTTC.